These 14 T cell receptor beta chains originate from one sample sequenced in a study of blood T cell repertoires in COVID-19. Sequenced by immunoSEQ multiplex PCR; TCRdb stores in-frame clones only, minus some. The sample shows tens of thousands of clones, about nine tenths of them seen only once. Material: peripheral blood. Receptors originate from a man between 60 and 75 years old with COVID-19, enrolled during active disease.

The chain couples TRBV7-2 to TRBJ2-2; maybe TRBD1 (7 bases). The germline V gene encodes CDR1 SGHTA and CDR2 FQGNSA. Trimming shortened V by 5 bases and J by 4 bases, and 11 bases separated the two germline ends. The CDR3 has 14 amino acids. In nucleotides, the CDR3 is TGTGCCAGCAGCGTGCAGGGGGGCACCGGGGAGCTGTTTTTT. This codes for CASSVQGGTGELFF.

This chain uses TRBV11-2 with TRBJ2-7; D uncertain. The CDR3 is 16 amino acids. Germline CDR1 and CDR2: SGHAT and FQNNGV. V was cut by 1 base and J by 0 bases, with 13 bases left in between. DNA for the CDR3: TGTGCCAGCAGCTTAGCCGTTGGTGAGTACTCCTACGAGCAGTACTTC. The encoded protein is CASSLAVGEYSYEQYF.

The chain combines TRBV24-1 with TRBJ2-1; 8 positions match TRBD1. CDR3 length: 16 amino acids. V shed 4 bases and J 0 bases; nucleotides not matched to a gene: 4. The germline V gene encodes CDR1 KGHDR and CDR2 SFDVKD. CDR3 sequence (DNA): TGTGCCACCAGTGAGCCTCAGGGGGCCTCCTACAATGAGCAGTTCTTC. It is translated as CATSEPQGASYNEQFF.

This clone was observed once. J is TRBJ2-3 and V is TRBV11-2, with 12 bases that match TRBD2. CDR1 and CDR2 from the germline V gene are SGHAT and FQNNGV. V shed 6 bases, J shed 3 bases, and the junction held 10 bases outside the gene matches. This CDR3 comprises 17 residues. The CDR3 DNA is TGTGCCAGCAGACATGGACTAGCGGGATCGAGGACAGATACGCAGTATTTT. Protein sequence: CASRHGLAGSRTDTQYF.

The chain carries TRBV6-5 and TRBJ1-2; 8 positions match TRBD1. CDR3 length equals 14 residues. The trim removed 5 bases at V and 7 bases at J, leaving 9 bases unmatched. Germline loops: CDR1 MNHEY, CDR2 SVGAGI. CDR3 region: CASSPPDRVGGYTF. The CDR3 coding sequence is TGTGCCAGCAGTCCCCCGGACAGGGTGGGTGGCTACACCTTC.

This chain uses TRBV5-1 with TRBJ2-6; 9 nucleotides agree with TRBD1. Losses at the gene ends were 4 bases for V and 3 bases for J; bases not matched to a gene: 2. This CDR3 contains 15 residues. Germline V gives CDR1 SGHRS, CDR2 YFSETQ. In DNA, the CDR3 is TGCGCCAGCAGCAGGGACAGGGTTGGGGCCAACGTCCTGACTTTC. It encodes CASSRDRVGANVLTF.

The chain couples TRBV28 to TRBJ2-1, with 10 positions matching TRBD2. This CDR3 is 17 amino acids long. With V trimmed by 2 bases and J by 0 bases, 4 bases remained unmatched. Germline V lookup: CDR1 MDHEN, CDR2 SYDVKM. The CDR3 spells CASSLTSGANSYNEQFF. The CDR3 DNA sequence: TGTGCCAGCAGTTTAACTAGCGGGGCGAACTCCTACAATGAGCAGTTCTTC.

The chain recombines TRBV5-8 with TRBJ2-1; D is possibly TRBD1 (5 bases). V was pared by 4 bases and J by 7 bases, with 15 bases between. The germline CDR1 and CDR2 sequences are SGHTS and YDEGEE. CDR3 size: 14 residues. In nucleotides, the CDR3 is TGTGCCAGCAGCACGCAGGGTAACAGAAATGAGCAGTTCTTC. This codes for CASSTQGNRNEQFF.

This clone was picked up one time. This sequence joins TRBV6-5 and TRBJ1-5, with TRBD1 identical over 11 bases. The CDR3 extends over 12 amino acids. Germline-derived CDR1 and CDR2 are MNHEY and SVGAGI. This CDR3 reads CGVGTGGEPQHF. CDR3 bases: TGTGGGGTCGGGACAGGGGGTGAGCCCCAGCATTTT.

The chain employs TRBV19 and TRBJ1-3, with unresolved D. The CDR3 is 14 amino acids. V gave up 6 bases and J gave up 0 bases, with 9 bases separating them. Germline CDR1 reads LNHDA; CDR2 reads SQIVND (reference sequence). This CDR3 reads CASRVRFSGNTIYF. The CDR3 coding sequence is TGTGCCAGTAGGGTCAGGTTCTCTGGAAACACCATATATTTT. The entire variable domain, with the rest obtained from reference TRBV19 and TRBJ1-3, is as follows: DGGITQSPKYLFRKEGQNVTLSCEQNLNHDAMYWYRQDPGQGLRLIYYSQIVNDFQKGDIAEGYSVSREKKESFPLTVTSAQKNPTAFYLCASRVRFSGNTIYFGEGSWLTVV.

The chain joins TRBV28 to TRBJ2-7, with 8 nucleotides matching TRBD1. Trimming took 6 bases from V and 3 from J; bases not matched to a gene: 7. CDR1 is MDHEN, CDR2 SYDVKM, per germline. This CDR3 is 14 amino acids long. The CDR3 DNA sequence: TGTGCCAGCAGACCGCAGGGGGCAGGCTACGAGCAGTACTTC. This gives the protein CASRPQGAGYEQYF. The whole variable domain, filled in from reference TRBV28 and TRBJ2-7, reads DVKVTQSSRYLVKRTGEKVFLECVQDMDHENMFWYRQDPGLGLRLIYFSYDVKMKEKGDIPEGYSVSREKKERFSLILESASTNQTSMYLCASRPQGAGYEQYFGPGTRLTVT.

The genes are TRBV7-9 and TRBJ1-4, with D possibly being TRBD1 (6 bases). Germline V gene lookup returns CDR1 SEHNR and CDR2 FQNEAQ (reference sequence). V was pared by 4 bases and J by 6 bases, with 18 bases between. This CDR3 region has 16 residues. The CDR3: CASSSDPRGFDEKLFF. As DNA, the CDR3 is TGTGCCAGCAGCTCGGACCCCAGGGGTTTTGATGAAAAACTGTTTTTT.

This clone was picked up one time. The CDR3 is CASSSPTRTARSTDTQYF. The DNA of the CDR3 is TGTGCCAGCAGTTCCCCGACCCGGACAGCCCGAAGCACAGATACGCAGTATTTT. The rearrangement links TRBV27 to TRBJ2-3; tentative D call: TRBD1 (6 bases). There are 18 residues in the CDR3. V was cut by 4 bases and J by 0 bases, with 20 bases left in between. Germline CDR1 and CDR2: MNHEY and SMNVEV (reference sequence).

CDR3 protein: CASSSGTALYGYTF. CDR3 in DNA: TGTGCCAGCAGCTCCGGGACAGCCCTCTATGGCTACACCTTC. The chain couples TRBV11-2 to TRBJ1-2; 7 bases align to TRBD1. Losses at the gene ends were 4 bases for V and 4 bases for J; bases not matched to a gene: 6. This CDR3 spans 14 amino acids. CDR1 is SGHAT and CDR2 is FQNNGV in the germline V gene.